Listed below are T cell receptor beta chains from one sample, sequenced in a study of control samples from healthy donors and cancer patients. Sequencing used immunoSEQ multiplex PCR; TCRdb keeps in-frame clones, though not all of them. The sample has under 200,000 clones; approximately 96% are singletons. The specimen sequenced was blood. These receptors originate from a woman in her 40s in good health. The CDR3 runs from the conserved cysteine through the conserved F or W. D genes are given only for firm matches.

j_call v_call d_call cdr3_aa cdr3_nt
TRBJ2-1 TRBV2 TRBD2 CASGRGNNEQFF TGTGCCAGTGGGAGGGGTAACAATGAGCAGTTCTTC
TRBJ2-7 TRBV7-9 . CASSDSLVKGQHEQYF TGTGCCAGCAGCGACAGCTTGGTGAAGGGGCAACACGAGCAGTACTTC
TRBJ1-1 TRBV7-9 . CASSLQARNTEAFF TGTGCCAGCAGCTTACAGGCTAGGAACACTGAAGCTTTCTTT
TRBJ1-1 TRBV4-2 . CASSQDSRVGGLNTEAFF TGTGCCAGCAGCCAAGATTCTAGGGTTGGAGGTCTGAACACTGAAGCTTTCTTT
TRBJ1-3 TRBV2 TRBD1 CASSQGAIGNTIYF TGTGCCAGCAGTCAGGGGGCGATTGGAAACACCATATATTTT
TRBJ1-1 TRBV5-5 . CASSPQPVALGTEAFF TGTGCCAGCAGCCCGCAACCTGTCGCCCTGGGCACTGAAGCTTTCTTT
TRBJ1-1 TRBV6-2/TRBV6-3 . CASSYRGNTEAFF TGTGCCAGCAGTTACCGGGGGAACACTGAAGCTTTCTTT
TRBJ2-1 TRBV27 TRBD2 CASSPLAGGQGNEQFF TGTGCCAGCAGTCCCCTAGCGGGGGGGCAGGGAAATGAGCAGTTCTTC
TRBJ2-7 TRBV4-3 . CASSQDPGREVYEQYF TGCGCCAGCAGCCAAGATCCGGGCAGGGAGGTATACGAGCAGTACTTC
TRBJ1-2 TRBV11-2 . CASSGPGRNAENYGYTF TGTGCCAGCAGCGGACCCGGCAGGAATGCGGAGAACTATGGCTACACCTTC